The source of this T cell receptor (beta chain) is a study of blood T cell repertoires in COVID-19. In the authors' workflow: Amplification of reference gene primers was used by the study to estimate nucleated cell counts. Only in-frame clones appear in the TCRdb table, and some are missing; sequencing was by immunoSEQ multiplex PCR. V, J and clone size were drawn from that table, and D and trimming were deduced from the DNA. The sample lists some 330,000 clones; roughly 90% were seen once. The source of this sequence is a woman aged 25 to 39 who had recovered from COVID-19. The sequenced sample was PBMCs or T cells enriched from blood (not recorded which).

This chain's CDR3 is CARAKGGELFF. CDR3 nucleotide sequence: TGTGCCAGAGCAAAGGGGGGGGAGCTGTTTTTT. The genes are TRBV19 and TRBJ2-2; D might be TRBD1 (5 bases). Germline values: CDR1 LNHDA, CDR2 SQIVND (reference sequence). The length of the CDR3 is 11 residues. V lost 9 bases and J 8 bases, leaving 10 bases between the germline ends.